This T cell receptor (beta chain) appears in the sequencing data of a study of CD8 T cells in Susac syndrome. Study-level results: As the study acknowledged, the number of individuals who were part of its TCR sequencing and HLA analysis was relatively small.

Germline V CDR1 and CDR2: SGHTA, FQGTGA. The CDR3 runs 15 residues. Between the trimmed V and J ends, which lost 0 bases and 2 bases, there was a span of 11 bases. An input of about 0.5 to 1 ug of RNA was subjected to reverse transcription using random hexamers. immunoSEQ multiplex PCR amplified TCR beta CDR3 across 54 Vbeta, 13 Jbeta. TCRdb re-derived calls from the immunoSEQ multiplex PCR reads in MiXCR, one entry per CDR3 protein. The sample consists of 250,000 to 300,000 distinct CDR3 sequences, about 85% of them appearing once. CD8+ and CD4+ T cells taken from blood had their TCR beta sequenced. TEMRA cells were FACS-enriched, and CD8+ and CD4+ T cells were isolated negatively. As to this clonotype: The antigen is unknown.

Sequenced input: CD8+ T cells from PBMCs. This TCR came from a human donor with multiple sclerosis. The rearrangement joins TRBV7-3 to TRBJ2-7, with D possibly matching TRBD2 (5 bases). CDR3 nucleotide sequence: TGTGCCAGCAGCTTAACCCCTAGCCGGACCTACGAGCAGTACTTC. This gives the protein CASSLTPSRTYEQYF.